These 28 T cell receptor beta chains were sequenced from one sample in a study of blood T cell repertoires in COVID-19 (dated by TCRdb to 2019 to 2021). Libraries were constructed by the immunoSEQ multiplex PCR assay. Held by TCRdb, this immuneACCESS table contains in-frame sequences only and omits some clones. Under half of the omission traces to an unresolved V gene where checked; the cause of the rest is unknown. Counted in this sample were some 120,000 clones; 65% to 90% of them appeared once. Jointly, the top ten make up approximately 6.6% of the sample. Sequencing used peripheral blood. The receptor source for this set is an older man with active or convalescent COVID-19.

The chain uses TRBV19 and TRBJ1-6, with TRBD1 matching over 7 bases. The trim removed 3 bases at V and 8 bases at J, leaving 22 bases unmatched. Germline CDR1 LNHDA, CDR2 SQIVND (reference sequence). The CDR3 spans 20 residues. The CDR3 DNA is TGTGCCAGTAGTATCCTCCCCGGACAGGTCAAGAAGGACCCTTATTCACCCCTCCACTTT. Amino acid sequence: CASSILPGQVKKDPYSPLHF. The whole variable domain, remainder taken from reference TRBV19 and TRBJ1-6, is DGGITQSPKYLFRKEGQNVTLSCEQNLNHDAMYWYRQDPGQGLRLIYYSQIVNDFQKGDIAEGYSVSREKKESFPLTVTSAQKNPTAFYLCASSILPGQVKKDPYSPLHFGNGTRLTVT.

The rearrangement joins TRBV27 to TRBJ1-1; no firm D call. The length of the CDR3 is 14 residues. The germline gives CDR1 MNHEY, CDR2 SMNVEV (reference sequence). The V end lost 5 bases, the J end lost 2 bases, and 12 bases lay between the germline ends. The DNA of the CDR3 is TGTGCCAGCAGTCCGTCGGGTTCTAACACTGAAGCTTTCTTT. It codes for CASSPSGSNTEAFF.

The chain couples TRBV3-1 (or the pseudogene TRBV3-2) to TRBJ1-6; 7 bases line up with TRBD1. V gave up 7 bases and J gave up 7 bases; unmatched junction bases: 1. The germline V gene has CDR1 LGHDT and CDR2 YNNKEL (reference sequence). The CDR3 consists of 12 residues. CDR3 sequence (DNA): TGTGCCAGCAAGGGGGCCAATTCACCCCTCCACTTT. It yields the protein CASKGANSPLHF.

This rearrangement joins TRBV30 to TRBJ1-2; D perhaps matches TRBD1 (5 bases). Germline lookup yields CDR1 GTSNPN and CDR2 SVGIG (reference sequence). CDR3 length: 14 amino acids. V gave up 2 bases and J gave up 3 bases, with 13 bases separating them. The CDR3 DNA reads as TGTGCCTGGAGTCGTGGGGCAAGGGACTATGGCTACACCTTC. It specifies CAWSRGARDYGYTF.

This rearrangement joins TRBV6-5 to TRBJ2-3; 8 bases agree with TRBD2. CDR1 and CDR2 from the germline V gene are MNHEY and SVGAGI. Trimming at V came to 1 base and at J to 3 bases, leaving 3 bases not matched to a gene. This CDR3 region has 15 residues. CDR3 nucleotides: TGTGCCAGCAGTTACTTTAGCGGGGAGACAGATACGCAGTATTTT. This gives the protein CASSYFSGETDTQYF.

This clone was counted a single time. This rearrangement joins TRBV6-4 to TRBJ2-1; maybe TRBD2 (5 bases). CDR1 and CDR2 from the germline V gene are MRHNA and SNTAGT. The CDR3 totals 15 residues. Trimming took 4 bases from V and 4 from J, leaving 14 bases between them. The CDR3 loop reads CASSVSSGGYNEQFF. In nucleotides, the CDR3 is TGTGCCAGCAGTGTGTCCTCTGGAGGTTACAATGAGCAGTTCTTC.

The V gene is TRBV4-3, the J gene TRBJ1-1; 7 positions agree with TRBD1. Per the germline V gene, CDR1 is LGHNA and CDR2 is YSLEER. This CDR3 has 16 residues. The V gene end was trimmed by 6 bases and the J gene end by 2 bases; junction bases not matched to a gene: 12. This CDR3 is CASSPPRGTQNTEAFF. The CDR3, as DNA: TGCGCCAGCAGTCCTCCCAGGGGGACCCAAAACACTGAAGCTTTCTTT.

This clone was seen only a few times. The chain is built from TRBV11-2 and TRBJ2-7, with 7 positions matching TRBD1. CDR1 SGHAT and CDR2 FQNNGV come from the germline V gene. The CDR3 runs to 14 residues. Trimming at V came to 4 bases and at J to 2 bases, leaving 5 bases not matched to a gene. The CDR3 DNA reads TGTGCCAGCAGCTGGACCGGGACAGCCTACGAGCAGTACTTC. It translates to CASSWTGTAYEQYF.

The CDR3 protein is CASSSNVGTEAFF. CDR3 DNA sequence: TGTGCCAGCAGCTCAAACGTCGGGACTGAAGCTTTCTTT. V and J are TRBV7-2 and TRBJ1-1, with D unresolved. The CDR3 consists of 13 residues. Germline V lookup: CDR1 SGHTA, CDR2 FQGNSA. V lost 4 bases and J lost 5, with 11 bases in between.

The J gene is TRBJ2-2, the V gene TRBV7-8, with D unclear. Germline-derived CDR1 and CDR2 are SGHVS and FQNEAQ. The length of the CDR3 is 11 residues. V was clipped by 5 bases and J by 7 bases, with 5 bases between them. The CDR3 region has the DNA TGTGCCAGCAGCCCCGTCGGGGAGCTGTTTTTT. This translates into CASSPVGELFF.

The rearrangement joins TRBV5-4 to TRBJ2-1; 9 bases map to TRBD1. The trim removed 2 bases at V and 9 bases at J, leaving 9 bases unmatched. The CDR3 covers 15 residues. Per germline, CDR1 SGHNT and CDR2 YYREEE (reference sequence). The CDR3, as DNA: TGTGCCAGCAGCTTTGATTCGGGACAGGGATTTGAGCAGTTCTTC. This encodes CASSFDSGQGFEQFF.

The chain couples TRBV7-9 to TRBJ1-2; D ambiguous. The V gene's germline CDR1 is SEHNR and CDR2 FQNEAQ (reference sequence). Trimming cost V 0 bases and J 0 bases, with 11 bases left between them. The CDR3 extends over 16 amino acids. The DNA of the CDR3 is TGTGCCAGCAGCTTAGCGGGAGGCTTTGCTAACTATGGCTACACCTTC. This encodes CASSLAGGFANYGYTF.

In this sample, this clone turned up once. The V and J genes are TRBV28 and TRBJ1-1, with D hard to call. Trimming removed 5 bases from V and 0 bases from J, with 13 bases in between. The V gene's germline CDR1 is MDHEN and CDR2 SYDVKM. The CDR3 consists of 15 residues. CDR3 sequence reads: CASSPSRRLNTEAFF. CDR3 DNA: TGTGCCAGCAGTCCATCTAGACGGTTGAACACTGAAGCTTTCTTT.

The chain carries TRBV5-1 and TRBJ2-5, with D maybe TRBD2 (6 bases). Deletions cut 6 bases from V and 4 bases from J, with 19 bases between. This CDR3 has 15 residues. Germline V gene sequence: CDR1 SGHRS, CDR2 YFSETQ. CDR3 sequence reads: CASTLVGGGVETQYF. In DNA, the CDR3 is TGCGCCAGCACCCTGGTCGGGGGAGGCGTAGAGACCCAGTACTTC.

V usage is TRBV30 and J usage is TRBJ1-3; no clear D gene. Trimming removed 0 bases from V and 6 bases from J, with 9 bases in between. Germline assignment: CDR1 GTSNPN and CDR2 SVGIG (reference sequence). The length of the CDR3 is 13 residues. The chain's CDR3 is CAWSVRGANTIYF. CDR3 in DNA: TGTGCCTGGAGTGTACGGGGTGCAAACACCATATATTTT.

In this sample, this clone turned up a few times. The chain carries TRBV7-3 and TRBJ2-3, with 9 bases lining up with TRBD1. Per the germline V gene, CDR1 is SGHTA and CDR2 is FQGTGA. Trimming removed 8 bases from V and 2 bases from J; junction bases left unmatched: 2. CDR3 length: 13 amino acids. The CDR3 nucleotides are TGTGCCAGCGGACAGGGGATCACAGATACGCAGTATTTT. Translating gives CASGQGITDTQYF.

J is TRBJ1-6 and V is TRBV9; 7 bases fit TRBD1. The V gene end was trimmed by 2 bases and the J gene end by 6 bases; junction bases not matched to a gene: 5. The CDR3 runs to 15 residues. In germline, CDR1 is SGDLS, CDR2 YYNGEE. Written as DNA, the CDR3 is TGTGCCAGCAGCGTGGGACAGCAGTTTAATTCACCCCTCCACTTT. Encoded protein: CASSVGQQFNSPLHF.

The J gene is TRBJ2-1, the V gene TRBV6-2 or TRBV6-3, with D hard to call. CDR3 length: 14 residues. Germline V gene data show CDR1 as MNHEY and CDR2 as SVGEGT. Trimming left V 5 bases short and J 4 bases short, with 12 bases between. The CDR3 protein is CASSPRGSYNEQFF. DNA for the CDR3: TGTGCCAGCAGTCCCCGAGGCAGTTACAATGAGCAGTTCTTC.

This chain uses TRBV7-2 with TRBJ1-6; tentatively, D is TRBD1 (5 bases). This CDR3 region has 14 residues. The germline gives CDR1 SGHTA, CDR2 FQGNSA. V was cut by 0 bases and J by 6 bases, with 6 bases left in between. The CDR3: CASSLAGVNSPLHF. The DNA of the CDR3 is TGTGCCAGCAGCTTAGCAGGGGTTAATTCACCCCTCCACTTT.

The chain couples TRBV30 to TRBJ2-5; possibly TRBD1 for D (6 bases). This CDR3 spans 12 amino acids. Trimming stripped 6 bases from V and 4 bases from J, with 12 bases between. CDR1 is GTSNPN and CDR2 is SVGIG in the germline V gene (reference sequence). The DNA for the CDR3 is TGTGCCTGTACGGACAGTCTAGAGACCCAGTACTTC. Protein sequence: CACTDSLETQYF.

The V gene is TRBV7-5, the J gene TRBJ1-6. TRBV7-5 is assigned pseudogene status. This CDR3 region has 17 residues. The CDR3 DNA reads as TGTGTCAGAAGCTGTAACCCGGGTAACTCTTATAATTCACCCCTCCACTTT. Its translation: CVRSCNPGNSYNSPLHF.

This chain uses TRBV7-3 with TRBJ2-5; 7 nucleotides align to TRBD2. Trimming at V came to 3 bases and at J to 1 base, leaving 11 bases not matched to a gene. There are 17 residues in the CDR3. Germline V CDR1 and CDR2: SGHTA, FQGTGA. Written as DNA, the CDR3 is TGTGCCAGCAGCTTCCTTGGGCGTACTAGCGCCCAAGAGACCCAGTACTTC. Its protein is CASSFLGRTSAQETQYF.

V gene TRBV6-5 combines with J gene TRBJ1-6; TRBD1 matches 8 bases. This CDR3 has 13 amino acids. Per the germline V gene, CDR1 is MNHEY and CDR2 is SVGAGI. The trim removed 6 bases at V and 5 bases at J, leaving 0 bases unmatched. CDR3 nucleotide sequence: TGTGCCAGCAGACAGGGGGATAATTCACCCCTCCACTTT. Protein product: CASRQGDNSPLHF.

This clone has only one observation. This chain uses TRBV7-9 with TRBJ2-1; 9 bases align to TRBD2. Trimming at V came to 3 bases and at J to 1 base, leaving 10 bases not matched to a gene. Germline CDR1 is SEHNR and CDR2 is FQNEAQ (reference sequence). This CDR3 region has 18 residues. The CDR3 here is CASSFSAGGKDSYNEQFF. As DNA, the CDR3 is TGTGCCAGCAGCTTCTCAGCGGGAGGTAAGGATTCCTACAATGAGCAGTTCTTC. Full variable domain (rest looked up from reference TRBV7-9 and TRBJ2-1): DTGVSQNPRHKITKRGQNVTFRCDPISEHNRLYWYRQTLGQGPEFLTYFQNEAQLEKSRLLSDRFSAERPKGSFSTLEIQRTEQGDSAMYLCASSFSAGGKDSYNEQFFGPGTRLTVL.

V gene TRBV4-2 combines with J gene TRBJ2-1; D gene unclear. From germline, CDR1 is LGHNA and CDR2 YNFKEQ. The CDR3 sequence is 15 residues long. The V gene lost 0 bases and the J gene lost 6 bases, with 12 bases spanning the gap. The DNA for the CDR3 is TGTGCCAGCAGCCAAGACTTAACAGCCCGCAATGAGCAGTTCTTC. Its translation is CASSQDLTARNEQFF.

The V and J genes are TRBV28 and TRBJ1-5, with TRBD1 matching over 7 bases. CDR3 size: 14 residues. The germline V gene has CDR1 MDHEN and CDR2 SYDVKM. V shed 6 bases and J 7 bases; nucleotides not matched to a gene: 9. CDR3 residues: CASRPHRGWQPQHF. The CDR3 nucleotides read TGTGCCAGCAGACCTCACAGGGGTTGGCAGCCCCAGCATTTT.

As DNA, the CDR3 is TGTGCCAGCAGCGGGCAGGGTGTCGGCTACACCTTC. Translation: CASSGQGVGYTF. The chain couples TRBV6-2 or TRBV6-3 to TRBJ1-2, with TRBD1 as a possible D gene (5 bases). With 6 bases removed from V and 8 bases from J, the gap between germline ends came to 13 bases. Germline V gives CDR1 MNHEY, CDR2 SVGEGT. The CDR3 is 12 amino acids.

The rearrangement links TRBV5-1 to TRBJ2-3, with D unresolved. This CDR3 region has 11 residues. CDR1 and CDR2 (germline): SGHRS, YFSETQ. Trimming shortened V by 1 base and J by 7 bases, and 4 bases separated the two germline ends. CDR3 sequence reads: CASSLSYTQYF. Here the CDR3 DNA reads TGCGCCAGCAGCTTGAGCTATACGCAGTATTTT. The full variable domain, its missing parts supplied by reference TRBV5-1 and TRBJ2-3, is KAGVTQTPRYLIKTRGQQVTLSCSPISGHRSVSWYQQTPGQGLQFLFEYFSETQRNKGNFPGRFSGRQFSNSRSEMNVSTLELGDSALYLCASSLSYTQYFGPGTRLTVL.